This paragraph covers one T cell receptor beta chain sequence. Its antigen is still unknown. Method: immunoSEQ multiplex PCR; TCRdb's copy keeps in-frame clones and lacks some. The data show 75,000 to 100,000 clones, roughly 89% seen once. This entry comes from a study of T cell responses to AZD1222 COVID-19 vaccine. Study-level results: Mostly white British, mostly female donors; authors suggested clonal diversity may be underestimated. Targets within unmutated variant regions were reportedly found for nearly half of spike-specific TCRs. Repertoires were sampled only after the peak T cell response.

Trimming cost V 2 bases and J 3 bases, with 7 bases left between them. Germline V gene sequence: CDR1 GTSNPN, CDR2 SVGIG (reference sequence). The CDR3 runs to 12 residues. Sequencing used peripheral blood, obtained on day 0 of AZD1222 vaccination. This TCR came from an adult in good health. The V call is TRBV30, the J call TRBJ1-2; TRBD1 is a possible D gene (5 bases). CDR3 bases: TGTGCCTGGAGTATAGGGGACTATGGCTACACCTTC. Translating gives CAWSIGDYGYTF.